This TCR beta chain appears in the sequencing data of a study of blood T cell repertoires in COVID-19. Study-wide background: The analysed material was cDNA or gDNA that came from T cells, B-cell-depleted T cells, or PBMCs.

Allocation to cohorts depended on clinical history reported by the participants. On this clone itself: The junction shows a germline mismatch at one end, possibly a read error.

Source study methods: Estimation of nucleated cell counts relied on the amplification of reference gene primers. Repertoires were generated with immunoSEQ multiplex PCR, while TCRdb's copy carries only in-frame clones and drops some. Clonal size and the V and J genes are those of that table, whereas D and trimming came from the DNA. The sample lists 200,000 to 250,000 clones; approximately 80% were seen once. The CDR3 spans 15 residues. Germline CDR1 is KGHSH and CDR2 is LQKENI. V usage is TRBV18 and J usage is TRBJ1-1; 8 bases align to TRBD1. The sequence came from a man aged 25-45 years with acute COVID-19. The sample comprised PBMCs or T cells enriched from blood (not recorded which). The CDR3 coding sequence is TGTGCCAGCTCACCCCCACAGGGGGTGAAAACTGAAGCTTTCTTT. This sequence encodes CASSPPQGVKTEAFF.